The sequence of this TCR beta chain was determined in a study of beta chain features in type 1 diabetes. Study results and caveats: All four CD4+ subsets from Type 1 diabetes patients carried moderately but significantly shorter TCRB CDR3s. Relative to healthy donors, patients appeared to have naive, central memory and Treg TCRB repertoires that were more similar. Although PCR might favor shorter templates, it would do so equally in patients and controls.

Sorted CD4+ subsets: naive, central memory, regulatory, stem cell-like memory (CD45RO/CCR7/CD25/CD127/CD95/CD27 panel). Comments on this clone: Its antigen remains unknown.

CDR1 and CDR2 (germline): MNHNY, SVGAGI (reference sequence). The CDR3 consists of 14 residues. Between the trimmed V and J ends, which lost 5 bases and 3 bases, there was a span of 13 bases. What was sequenced were expressed TCRB transcripts, since all of the isolated RNA had been reverse transcribed. Here immunoSEQ multiplex PCR was the method, and the copy in TCRdb shows in-frame clones only, minus some. The data show 300,000 to 400,000 clones, 8.5% to 10% seen once. The chain couples TRBV6-6 to TRBJ2-5; D remains ambiguous. The receptor's source is a young man with type 1 diabetes. Sequences were obtained from central memory CD4+ T cells from blood. CDR3 DNA sequence: TGTGCCAGCAGTGCCCGACAAGGAAAAGAGACCCAGTACTTC. Protein product: CASSARQGKETQYF.